The clone carrying this T cell receptor (beta chain) appeared many times. Its target is unknown. Profiled with immunoSEQ multiplex PCR; TCRdb holds only in-frame clones, not every one. In total the sample includes 40,000 to 55,000 clones, none of them seen once. The sample originates from a study of T cells after posttransplantation cyclophosphamide. J lost 8 bases, V lost 0 bases, and 4 bases had no gene match. The CDR3 has 15 residues. Germline V lookup: CDR1 SGHNT, CDR2 YYREEE (reference sequence). General observations from the study: Skin or GI-infiltrating T cells shared few TRB sequences with blood. Donor-recipient repertoire similarity was low at 1-2 months, rising over year one. Recipient CMV seropositivity and CMV reactivation strongly tracked TRB clonality.

The related graft donor's blood sample was taken on the day of bone marrow donation. The sequenced sample was PBMCs. V usage is TRBV5-4 and J usage is TRBJ2-1; 11 bases align to TRBD2. The clonotype originates from a man aged 40-55 years in good health, CMV-negative, and a related stem cell transplant donor. In DNA, the CDR3 is TGTGCCAGCAGCTTGGATCTAGCGGGAGGACATGAGCAGTTCTTC. It codes for CASSLDLAGGHEQFF.